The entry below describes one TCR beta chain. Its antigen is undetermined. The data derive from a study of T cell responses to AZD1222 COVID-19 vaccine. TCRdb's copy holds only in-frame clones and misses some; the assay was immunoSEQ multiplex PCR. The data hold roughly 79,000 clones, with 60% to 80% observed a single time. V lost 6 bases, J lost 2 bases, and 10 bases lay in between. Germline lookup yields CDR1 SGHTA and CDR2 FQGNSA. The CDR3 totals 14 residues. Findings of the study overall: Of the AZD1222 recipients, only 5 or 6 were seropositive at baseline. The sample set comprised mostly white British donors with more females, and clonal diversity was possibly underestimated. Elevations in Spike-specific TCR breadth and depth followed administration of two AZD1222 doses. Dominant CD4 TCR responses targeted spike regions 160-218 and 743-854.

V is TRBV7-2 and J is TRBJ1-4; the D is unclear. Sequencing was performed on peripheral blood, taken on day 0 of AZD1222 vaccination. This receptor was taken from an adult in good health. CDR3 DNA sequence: TGTGCCAGCAGACAAGGGATGACTAATGAAAAACTGTTTTTT. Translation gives CASRQGMTNEKLFF.